This TCR beta chain was documented in a study of T cell responses to AZD1222 COVID-19 vaccine. Study-wide results and limits: Researchers report vaccine-associated CD4 TCRs spanning spike, with dominance at 160-218 and 743-854. Spike-specific TCR breadth rose after two AZD1222 doses, and depth rose as well. Repertoire collection took place solely once the T cell response had peaked.

As concerns this clone: The target antigen is unknown.

The analysis combined second doses at about 4 or about 12 weeks. Per germline, CDR1 MDHEN and CDR2 SYDVKM. V shed 5 bases and J 2 bases; nucleotides not matched to a gene: 5. This CDR3 comprises 14 residues. Generated by immunoSEQ multiplex PCR, the TCRdb table keeps only in-frame clones and is missing some. The sample holds fewer than 130,000 clones, roughly nine tenths seen once. The V call is TRBV28, the J call TRBJ2-7; 8 bases fit TRBD1. The sample was peripheral blood, taken 28 days after the second AZD1222 dose. The sequence derives from an adult who received the AZD1222 COVID-19 vaccine. The CDR3 is CASSPGQEAYEQYF. The CDR3 DNA sequence: TGTGCCAGCAGTCCGGGACAGGAGGCCTACGAGCAGTACTTC.